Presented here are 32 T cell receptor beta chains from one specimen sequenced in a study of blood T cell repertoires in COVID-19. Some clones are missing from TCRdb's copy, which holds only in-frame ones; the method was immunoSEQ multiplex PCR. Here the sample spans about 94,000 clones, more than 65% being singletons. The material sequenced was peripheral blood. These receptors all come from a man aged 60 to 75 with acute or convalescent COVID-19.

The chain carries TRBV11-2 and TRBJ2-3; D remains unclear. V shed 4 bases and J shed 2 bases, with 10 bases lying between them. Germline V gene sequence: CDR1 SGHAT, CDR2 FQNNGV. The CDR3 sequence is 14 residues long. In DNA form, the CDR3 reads TGTGCCAGCAGCTCATACAGCAACACAGATACGCAGTATTTT. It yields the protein CASSSYSNTDTQYF.

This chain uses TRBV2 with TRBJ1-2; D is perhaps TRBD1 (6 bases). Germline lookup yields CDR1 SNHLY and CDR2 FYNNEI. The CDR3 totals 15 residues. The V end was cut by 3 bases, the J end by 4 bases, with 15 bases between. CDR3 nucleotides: TGTGCCAGCAGTGACCAGGGACACCCTTTCTATGGCTACACCTTC. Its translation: CASSDQGHPFYGYTF. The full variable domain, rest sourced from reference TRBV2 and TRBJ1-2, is EPEVTQTPSHQVTQMGQEVILRCVPISNHLYFYWYRQILGQKVEFLVSFYNNEISEKSEIFDDQFSVERPDGSNFTLKIRSTKLEDSAMYFCASSDQGHPFYGYTFGSGTRLTVV.

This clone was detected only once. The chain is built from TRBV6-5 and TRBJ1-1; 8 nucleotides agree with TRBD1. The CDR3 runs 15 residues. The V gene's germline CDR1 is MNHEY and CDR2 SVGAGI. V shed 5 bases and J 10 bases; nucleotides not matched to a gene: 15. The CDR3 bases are TGTGCCAGCAGTCCCCCCTCGTCACAGGGGGACCGAGCTTTCTTT. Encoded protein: CASSPPSSQGDRAFF.

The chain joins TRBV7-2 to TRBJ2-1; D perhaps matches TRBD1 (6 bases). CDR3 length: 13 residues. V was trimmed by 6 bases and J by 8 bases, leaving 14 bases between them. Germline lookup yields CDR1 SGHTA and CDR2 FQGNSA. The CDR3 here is CASRYRVGDEQFF. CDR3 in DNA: TGTGCCAGCAGGTACAGGGTAGGCGATGAGCAGTTCTTC.

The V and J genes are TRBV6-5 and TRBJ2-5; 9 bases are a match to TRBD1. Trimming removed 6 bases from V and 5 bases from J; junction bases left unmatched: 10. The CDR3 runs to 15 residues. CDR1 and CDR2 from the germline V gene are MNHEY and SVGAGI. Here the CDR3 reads CASRRATGGGETQYF. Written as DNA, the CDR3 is TGTGCCAGCAGACGAGCTACAGGGGGCGGGGAGACCCAGTACTTC.

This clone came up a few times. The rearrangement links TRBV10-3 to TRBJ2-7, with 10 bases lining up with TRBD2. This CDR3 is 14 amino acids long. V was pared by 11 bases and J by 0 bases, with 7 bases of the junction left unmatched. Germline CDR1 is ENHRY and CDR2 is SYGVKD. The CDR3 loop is CAVGTSEGSYEQYF. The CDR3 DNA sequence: TGTGCCGTCGGGACTAGCGAGGGCTCCTACGAGCAGTACTTC.

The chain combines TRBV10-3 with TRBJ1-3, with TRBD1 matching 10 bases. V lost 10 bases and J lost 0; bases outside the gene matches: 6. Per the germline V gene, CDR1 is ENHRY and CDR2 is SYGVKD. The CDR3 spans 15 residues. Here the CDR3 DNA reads TGTGCCACCAGGGACAGGGGCAACTCTGGAAACACCATATATTTT. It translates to CATRDRGNSGNTIYF.

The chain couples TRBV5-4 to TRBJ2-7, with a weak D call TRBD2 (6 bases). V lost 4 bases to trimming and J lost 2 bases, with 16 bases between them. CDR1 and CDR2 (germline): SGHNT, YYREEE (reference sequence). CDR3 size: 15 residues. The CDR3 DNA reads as TGTGCCAGCAGCCCGCTGGGGGGAAGGACCTACGAGCAGTACTTC. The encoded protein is CASSPLGGRTYEQYF.

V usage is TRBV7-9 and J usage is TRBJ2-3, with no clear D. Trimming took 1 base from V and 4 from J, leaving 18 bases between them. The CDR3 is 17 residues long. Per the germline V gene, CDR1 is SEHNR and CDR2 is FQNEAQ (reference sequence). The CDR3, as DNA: TGTGCCAGCAGCTTAGACACGTTTCCGGGTTGGGCAGATACGCAGTATTTT. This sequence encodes CASSLDTFPGWADTQYF.

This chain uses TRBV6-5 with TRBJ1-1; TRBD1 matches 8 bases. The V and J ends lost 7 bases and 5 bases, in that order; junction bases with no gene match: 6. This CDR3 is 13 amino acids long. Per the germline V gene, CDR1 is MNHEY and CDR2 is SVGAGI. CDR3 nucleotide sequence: TGTGCCAGCAATTTACAGGGGGGGACTGAAGCTTTCTTT. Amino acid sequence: CASNLQGGTEAFF.

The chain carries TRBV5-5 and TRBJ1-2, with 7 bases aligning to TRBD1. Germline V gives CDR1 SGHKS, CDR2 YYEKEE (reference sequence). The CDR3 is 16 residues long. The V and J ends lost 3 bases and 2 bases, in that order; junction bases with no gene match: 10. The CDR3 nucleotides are TGTGCCAGCAGCTCCCAACTACAGGGGCCCAACTATGGCTACACCTTC. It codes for CASSSQLQGPNYGYTF.

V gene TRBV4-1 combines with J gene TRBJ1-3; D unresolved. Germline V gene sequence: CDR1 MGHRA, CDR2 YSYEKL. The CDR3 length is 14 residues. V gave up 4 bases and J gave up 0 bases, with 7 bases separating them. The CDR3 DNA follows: TGCGCCAGCAGCCCTCAGGACTCTGGAAACACCATATATTTT. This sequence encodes CASSPQDSGNTIYF.

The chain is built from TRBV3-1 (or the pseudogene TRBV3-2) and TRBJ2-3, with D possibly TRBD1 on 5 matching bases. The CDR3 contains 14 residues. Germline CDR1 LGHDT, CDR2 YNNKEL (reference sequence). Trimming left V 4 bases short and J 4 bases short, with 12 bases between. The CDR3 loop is CASSLSRAADTQYF. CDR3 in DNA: TGTGCCAGCAGCCTTTCCAGGGCAGCAGATACGCAGTATTTT.

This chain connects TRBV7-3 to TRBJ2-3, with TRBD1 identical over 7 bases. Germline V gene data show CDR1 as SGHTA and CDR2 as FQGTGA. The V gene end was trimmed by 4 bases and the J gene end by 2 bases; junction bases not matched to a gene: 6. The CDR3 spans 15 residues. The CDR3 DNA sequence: TGTGCCAGCAGCTCCGGACAGGCTTCCACAGATACGCAGTATTTT. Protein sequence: CASSSGQASTDTQYF.

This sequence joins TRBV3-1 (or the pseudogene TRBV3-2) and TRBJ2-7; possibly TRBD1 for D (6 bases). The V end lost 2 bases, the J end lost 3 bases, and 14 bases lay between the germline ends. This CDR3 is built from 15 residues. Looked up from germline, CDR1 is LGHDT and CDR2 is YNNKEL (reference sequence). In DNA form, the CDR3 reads TGTGCCAGCAGCCAATCCCCGGGACACTTCTACGAGCAGTACTTC. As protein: CASSQSPGHFYEQYF.

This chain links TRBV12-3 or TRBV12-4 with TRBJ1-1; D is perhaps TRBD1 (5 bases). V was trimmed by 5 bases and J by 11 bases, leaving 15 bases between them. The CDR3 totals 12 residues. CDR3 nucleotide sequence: TGTGCCAGCAGTCATACAGGATCAGGGGCTTTCTTT. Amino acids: CASSHTGSGAFF.

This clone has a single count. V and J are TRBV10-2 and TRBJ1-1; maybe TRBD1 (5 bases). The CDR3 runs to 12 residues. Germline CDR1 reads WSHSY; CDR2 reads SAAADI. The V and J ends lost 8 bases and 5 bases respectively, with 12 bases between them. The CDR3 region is CASSPGGTEAFF. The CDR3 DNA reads TGCGCCAGCTCGCCCGGGGGGACTGAAGCTTTCTTT.

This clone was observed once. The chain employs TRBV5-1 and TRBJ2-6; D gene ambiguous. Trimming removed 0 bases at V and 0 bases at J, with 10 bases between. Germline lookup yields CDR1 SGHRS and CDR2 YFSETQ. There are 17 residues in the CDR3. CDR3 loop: CASSLDASRSGANVLTF. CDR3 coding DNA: TGCGCCAGCAGCTTGGATGCGAGCCGCTCTGGGGCCAACGTCCTGACTTTC. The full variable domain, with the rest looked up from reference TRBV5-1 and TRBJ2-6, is KAGVTQTPRYLIKTRGQQVTLSCSPISGHRSVSWYQQTPGQGLQFLFEYFSETQRNKGNFPGRFSGRQFSNSRSEMNVSTLELGDSALYLCASSLDASRSGANVLTFGAGSRLTVL.

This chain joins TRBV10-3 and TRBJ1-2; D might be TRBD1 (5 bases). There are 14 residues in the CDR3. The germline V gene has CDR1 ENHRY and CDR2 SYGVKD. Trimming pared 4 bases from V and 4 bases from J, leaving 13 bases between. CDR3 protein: CAISGGREAYGYTF. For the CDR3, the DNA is TGTGCCATCAGTGGTGGCAGGGAGGCCTATGGCTACACCTTC.

This CDR3 reads CASSLDSRTQYF. CDR3 nucleotide sequence: TGTGCCAGCAGCTTAGATTCGCGGACCCAGTACTTC. The J gene is TRBJ2-5, the V gene TRBV5-4; no definite D call. CDR1 and CDR2 (germline): SGHNT, YYREEE (reference sequence). This CDR3 has 12 amino acids. Trimming shortened V by 2 bases and J by 7 bases, and 9 bases separated the two germline ends.

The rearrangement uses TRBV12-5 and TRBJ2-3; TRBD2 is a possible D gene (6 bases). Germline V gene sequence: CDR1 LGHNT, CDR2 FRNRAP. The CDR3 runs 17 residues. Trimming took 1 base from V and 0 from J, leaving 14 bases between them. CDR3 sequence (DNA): TGTGCTAGTGGTTTGGGGGTAGCGGATACTAGCACAGATACGCAGTATTTT. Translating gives CASGLGVADTSTDTQYF.

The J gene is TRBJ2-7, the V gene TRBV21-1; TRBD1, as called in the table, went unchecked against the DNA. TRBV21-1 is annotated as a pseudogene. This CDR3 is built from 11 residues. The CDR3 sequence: CASITGDEQYF. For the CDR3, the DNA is TGTGCCAGCATCACAGGGGACGAGCAGTACTTC.

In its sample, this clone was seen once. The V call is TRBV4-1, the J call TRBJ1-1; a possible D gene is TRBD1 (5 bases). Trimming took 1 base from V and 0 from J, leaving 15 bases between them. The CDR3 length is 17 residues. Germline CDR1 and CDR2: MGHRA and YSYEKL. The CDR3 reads CASSQGGGGLMNTEAFF. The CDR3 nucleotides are TGCGCCAGCAGCCAAGGCGGGGGGGGACTAATGAACACTGAAGCTTTCTTT.

The CDR3 DNA follows: TGTGCCAGCAGTGAACAAGCAAGCACAGATACGCAGTATTTT. The encoded protein is CASSEQASTDTQYF. This chain joins TRBV25-1 and TRBJ2-3; D is uncertain. Germline CDR1 reads MGHDK; CDR2 reads SYGVNS. CDR3 length: 14 amino acids. The V end lost 2 bases, the J end lost 0 bases, and 6 bases lay between the germline ends.

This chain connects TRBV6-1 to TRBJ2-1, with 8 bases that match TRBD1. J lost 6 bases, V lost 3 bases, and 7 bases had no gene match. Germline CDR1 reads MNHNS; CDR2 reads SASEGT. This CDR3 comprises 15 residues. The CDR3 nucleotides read TGTGCCAGCAGTGATCAGGGGGCGAACCTCAATGAGCAGTTCTTC. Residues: CASSDQGANLNEQFF.

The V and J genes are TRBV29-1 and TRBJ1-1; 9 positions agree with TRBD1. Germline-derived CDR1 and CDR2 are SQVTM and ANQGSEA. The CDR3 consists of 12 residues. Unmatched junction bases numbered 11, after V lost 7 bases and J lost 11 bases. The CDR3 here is CSGQGQGVSAFF. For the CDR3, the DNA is TGCAGCGGGCAGGGACAGGGAGTTTCGGCTTTCTTT. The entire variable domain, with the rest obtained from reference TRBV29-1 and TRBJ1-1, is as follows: SAVISQKPSRDICQRGTSLTIQCQVDSQVTMMFWYRQQPGQSLTLIATANQGSEATYESGFVIDKFPISRPNLTFSTLTVSNMSPEDSSIYLCSGQGQGVSAFFGQGTRLTVV.

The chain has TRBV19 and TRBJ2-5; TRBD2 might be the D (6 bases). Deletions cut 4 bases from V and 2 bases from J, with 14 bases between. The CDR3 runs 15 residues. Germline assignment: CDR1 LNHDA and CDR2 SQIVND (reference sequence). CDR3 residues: CASSTPGLQQETQYF. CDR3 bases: TGTGCCAGTAGTACTCCGGGACTTCAACAAGAGACCCAGTACTTC.

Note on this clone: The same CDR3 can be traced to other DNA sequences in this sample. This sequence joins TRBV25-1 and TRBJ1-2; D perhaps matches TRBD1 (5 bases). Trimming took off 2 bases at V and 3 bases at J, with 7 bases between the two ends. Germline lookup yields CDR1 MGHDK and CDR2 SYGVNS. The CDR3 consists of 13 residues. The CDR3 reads CASSEPGDYGYTF. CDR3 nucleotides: TGTGCCAGCAGTGAACCGGGGGACTATGGCTACACCTTC.

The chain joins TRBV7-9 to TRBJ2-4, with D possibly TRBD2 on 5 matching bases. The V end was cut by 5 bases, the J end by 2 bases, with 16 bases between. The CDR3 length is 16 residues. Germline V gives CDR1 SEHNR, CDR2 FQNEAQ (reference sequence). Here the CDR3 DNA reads TGTGCCAGCAGCCCTCTAGAGGGAACGACCAAAAACATTCAGTACTTC. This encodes CASSPLEGTTKNIQYF.

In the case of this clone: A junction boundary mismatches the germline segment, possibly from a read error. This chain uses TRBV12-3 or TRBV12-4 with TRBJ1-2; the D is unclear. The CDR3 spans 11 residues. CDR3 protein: CASSSGIHLSF. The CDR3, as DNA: TGTGCCAGCAGTTCCGGGATCCATCTCTCCTTC.

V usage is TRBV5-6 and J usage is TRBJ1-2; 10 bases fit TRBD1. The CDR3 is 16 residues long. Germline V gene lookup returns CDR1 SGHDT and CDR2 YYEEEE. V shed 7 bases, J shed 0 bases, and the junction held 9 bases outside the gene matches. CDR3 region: CASDGTGESSNYGYTF. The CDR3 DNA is TGTGCCAGCGACGGGACAGGGGAGTCCTCTAACTATGGCTACACCTTC.

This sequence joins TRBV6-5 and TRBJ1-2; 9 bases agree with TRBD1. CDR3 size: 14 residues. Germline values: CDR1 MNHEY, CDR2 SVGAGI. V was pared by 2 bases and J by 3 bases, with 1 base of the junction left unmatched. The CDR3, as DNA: TGTGCCAGCAGTTACGGGACAGGGTACTATGGCTACACCTTC. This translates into CASSYGTGYYGYTF.